Sequencing of this TCR beta chain was carried out in a study of PD-L1 blockade in urothelial cancer. About the research overall: Each patient had 0 to 3 earlier chemotherapy regimens. Timepoints chosen for blood analysis were 3 weeks (second dose) and 6 weeks after treatment start. Blood-derived samples held a median approximately 150,000 T cells.

Time point in this sample: peripheral blood 6 weeks after treatment start. Per-patient samples, pretreatment and on-treatment, numbered 1 to 8. Assay used: immunoSEQ multiplex PCR; TCRdb lists only in-frame clones, some missing. The table has 100,000 to 150,000 clones, more than 75% seen once. V lost 3 bases and J lost 1, with 6 bases in between. Germline CDR1 is MGHDK and CDR2 is SYGVNS. CDR3 length equals 13 residues. This clone was detected only once. V and J are TRBV25-1 and TRBJ1-2; no clear D. The sequence derives from a man between 45 and 60 years old with urothelial cancer. This specimen was PBMCs, taken around atezolizumab (anti-PD-L1) treatment. CDR3 DNA sequence: TGTGCCAGCAGTGAGTCAGTTAACTATGGCTACACCTTC. Protein: CASSESVNYGYTF.